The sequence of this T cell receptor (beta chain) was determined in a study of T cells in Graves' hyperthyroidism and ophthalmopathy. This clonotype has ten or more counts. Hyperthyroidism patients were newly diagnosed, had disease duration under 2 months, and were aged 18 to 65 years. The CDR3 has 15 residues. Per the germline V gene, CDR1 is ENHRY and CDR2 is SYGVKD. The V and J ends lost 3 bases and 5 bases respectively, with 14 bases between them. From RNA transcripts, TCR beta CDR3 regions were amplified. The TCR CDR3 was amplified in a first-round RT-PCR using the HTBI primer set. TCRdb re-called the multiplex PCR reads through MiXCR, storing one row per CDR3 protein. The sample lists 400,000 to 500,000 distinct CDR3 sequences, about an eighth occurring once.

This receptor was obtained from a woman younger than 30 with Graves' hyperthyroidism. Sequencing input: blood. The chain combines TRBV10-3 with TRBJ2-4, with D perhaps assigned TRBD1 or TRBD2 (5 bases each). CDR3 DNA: TGTGCCATCAGTGAACAGGCCGGGACCCAAAACATTCAGTACTTC. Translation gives CAISEQAGTQNIQYF.